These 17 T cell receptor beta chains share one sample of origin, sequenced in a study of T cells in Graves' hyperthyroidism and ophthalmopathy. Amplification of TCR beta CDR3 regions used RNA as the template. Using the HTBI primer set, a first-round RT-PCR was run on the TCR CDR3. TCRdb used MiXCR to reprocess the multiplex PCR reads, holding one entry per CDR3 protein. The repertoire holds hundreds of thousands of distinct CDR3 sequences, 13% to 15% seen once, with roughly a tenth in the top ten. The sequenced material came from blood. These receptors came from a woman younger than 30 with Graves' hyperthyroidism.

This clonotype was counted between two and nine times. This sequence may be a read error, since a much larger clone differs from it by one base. The CDR3 is CASSETRIPPLHF. CDR3 sequence (DNA): TGTGCCAGCAGTGAAACGAGAATTCCACCCCTCCACTTT. The rearrangement joins TRBV2 to TRBJ1-6; D remains unclear. V was pared by 2 bases and J by 11 bases, with 10 bases between. The CDR3 length is 13 residues. CDR1 SNHLY and CDR2 FYNNEI come from the germline V gene.

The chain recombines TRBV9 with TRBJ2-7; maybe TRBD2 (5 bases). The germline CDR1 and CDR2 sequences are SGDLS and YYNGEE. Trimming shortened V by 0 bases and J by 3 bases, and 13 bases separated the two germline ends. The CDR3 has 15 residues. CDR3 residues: CASSVGTSSYYEQYF. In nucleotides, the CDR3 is TGTGCCAGCAGCGTAGGGACTTCATCATACTACGAGCAGTACTTC.

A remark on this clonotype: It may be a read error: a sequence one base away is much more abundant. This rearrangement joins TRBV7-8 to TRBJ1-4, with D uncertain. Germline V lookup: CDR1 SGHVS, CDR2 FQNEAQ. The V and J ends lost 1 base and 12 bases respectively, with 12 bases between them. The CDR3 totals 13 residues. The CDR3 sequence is CASSLGRTQELFF. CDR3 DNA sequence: TGTGCCAGCAGCTTAGGAAGGACGCAGGAACTGTTTTTT.

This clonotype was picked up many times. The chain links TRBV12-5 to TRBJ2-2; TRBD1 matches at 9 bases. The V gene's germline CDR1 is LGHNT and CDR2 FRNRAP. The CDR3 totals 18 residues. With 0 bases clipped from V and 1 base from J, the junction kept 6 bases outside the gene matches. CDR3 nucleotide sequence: TGTGCTAGTGGTTTGGTACTGAGGGACAGGGTGAACACCGGGGAGCTGTTTTTT. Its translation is CASGLVLRDRVNTGELFF.

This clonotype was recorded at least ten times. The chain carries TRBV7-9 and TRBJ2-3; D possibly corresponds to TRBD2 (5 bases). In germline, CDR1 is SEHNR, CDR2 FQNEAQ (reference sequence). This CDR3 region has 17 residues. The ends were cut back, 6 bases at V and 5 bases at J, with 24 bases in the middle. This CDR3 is CASRSPHNTSGRDTQYF. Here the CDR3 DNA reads TGTGCCAGCAGGTCTCCTCACAACACAAGTGGGAGAGATACGCAGTATTTT.

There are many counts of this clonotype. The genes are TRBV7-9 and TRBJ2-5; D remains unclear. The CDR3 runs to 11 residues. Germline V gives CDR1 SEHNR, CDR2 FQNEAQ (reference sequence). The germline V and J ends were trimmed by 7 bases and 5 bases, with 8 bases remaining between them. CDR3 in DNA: TGTGCCAGCACCCTGGGGGAGACCCAGTACTTC. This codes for CASTLGETQYF.

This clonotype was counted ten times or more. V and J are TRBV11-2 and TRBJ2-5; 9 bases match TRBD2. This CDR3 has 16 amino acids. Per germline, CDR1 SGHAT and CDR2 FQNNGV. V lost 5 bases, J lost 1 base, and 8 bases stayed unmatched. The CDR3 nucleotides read TGTGCCAGCAGCCCAATCCAGACTAGCGGCCAAGAGACCCAGTACTTC. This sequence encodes CASSPIQTSGQETQYF.

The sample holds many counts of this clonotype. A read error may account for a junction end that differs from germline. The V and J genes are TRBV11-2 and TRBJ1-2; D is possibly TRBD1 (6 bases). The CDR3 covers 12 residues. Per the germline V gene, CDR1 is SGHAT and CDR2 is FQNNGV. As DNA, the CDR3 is TGTGCCAGCAGCTTAGATTGGGGGGCTGTCGCCTTC. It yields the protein CASSLDWGAVAF.

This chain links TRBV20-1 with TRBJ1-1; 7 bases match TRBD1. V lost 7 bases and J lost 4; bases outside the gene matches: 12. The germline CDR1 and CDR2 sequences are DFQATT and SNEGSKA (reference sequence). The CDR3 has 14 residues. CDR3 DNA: TGCAGTGGACGGCAGGGGGGCGGCGGCACTGAAGCTTTCTTT. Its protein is CSGRQGGGGTEAFF.

The CDR3: CASSSGGAGSYNEQFF. CDR3 DNA: TGTGCCAGCAGCTCGGGGGGAGCGGGCTCCTACAATGAGCAGTTCTTC. The chain carries TRBV11-2 and TRBJ2-1; 7 bases are a match to TRBD2. The germline V gene has CDR1 SGHAT and CDR2 FQNNGV. Germline trimming cut 4 bases from V and 0 bases from J; bases unmatched to any gene: 6. This CDR3 contains 16 residues.

CDR3 loop: CASSPTPGTGSTNNEQFF. The DNA of the CDR3 is TGTGCCAGCAGTCCAACCCCCGGGACAGGGTCTACCAACAATGAGCAGTTCTTC. The J gene is TRBJ2-1, the V gene TRBV6-1, with 9 bases matching TRBD1. V shed 5 bases and J 5 bases; nucleotides not matched to a gene: 16. This CDR3 contains 18 residues. Per germline, CDR1 MNHNS and CDR2 SASEGT.

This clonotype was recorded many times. As DNA, the CDR3 is TGCAGTGCTATCAGCGGGTCAGGGGACTCACCCCTCCACTTT. It translates to CSAISGSGDSPLHF. The rearrangement uses TRBV20-1 and TRBJ1-6, with D perhaps TRBD1 (6 bases). Germline V gene lookup returns CDR1 DFQATT and CDR2 SNEGSKA (reference sequence). V was clipped by 4 bases and J by 10 bases, with 17 bases between them. The CDR3 loop spans 14 amino acids.

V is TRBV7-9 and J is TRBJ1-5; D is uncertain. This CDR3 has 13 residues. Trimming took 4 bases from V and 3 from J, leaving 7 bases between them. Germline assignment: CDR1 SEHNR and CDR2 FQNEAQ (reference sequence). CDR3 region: CASSSSANQPQHF. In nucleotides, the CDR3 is TGTGCCAGCAGCTCTTCAGCCAATCAGCCCCAGCATTTT.

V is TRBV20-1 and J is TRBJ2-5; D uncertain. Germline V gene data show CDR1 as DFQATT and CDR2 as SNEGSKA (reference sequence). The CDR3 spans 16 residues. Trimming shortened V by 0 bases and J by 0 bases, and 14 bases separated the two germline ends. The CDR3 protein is CSARDSRHQYQETQYF. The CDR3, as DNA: TGCAGTGCTAGAGATTCTAGACACCAGTACCAAGAGACCCAGTACTTC.

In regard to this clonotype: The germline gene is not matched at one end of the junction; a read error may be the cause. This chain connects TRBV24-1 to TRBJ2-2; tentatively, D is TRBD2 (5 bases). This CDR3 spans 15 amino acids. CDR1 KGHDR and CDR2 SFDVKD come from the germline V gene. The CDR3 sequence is CATSDPGWSTGKLFF. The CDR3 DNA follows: TGTGCCACCAGTGACCCAGGATGGAGCACCGGGAAGCTGTTTTTT.

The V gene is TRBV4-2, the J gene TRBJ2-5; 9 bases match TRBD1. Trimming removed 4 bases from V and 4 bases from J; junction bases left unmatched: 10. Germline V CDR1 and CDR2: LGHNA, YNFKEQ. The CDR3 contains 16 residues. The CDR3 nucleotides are TGTGCCAGCAGCCGTTCCGGGACAGGGTCTGGAGAGACCCAGTACTTC. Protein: CASSRSGTGSGETQYF.

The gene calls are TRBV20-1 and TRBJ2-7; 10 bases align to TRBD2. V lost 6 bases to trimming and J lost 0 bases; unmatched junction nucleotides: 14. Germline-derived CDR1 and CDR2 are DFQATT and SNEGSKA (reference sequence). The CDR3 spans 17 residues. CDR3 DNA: TGCAGTGCCCCCCGGGCTAGCGGGAGTCCTAGCTCCTACGAGCAGTACTTC. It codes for CSAPRASGSPSSYEQYF.